This is a list of T cell receptor beta chains from one sample in a study of T cells in Graves' hyperthyroidism and ophthalmopathy. TCRdb reprocessed the multiplex PCR reads via MiXCR and lists one record per CDR3 protein. Counted here are a few hundred thousand distinct CDR3 sequences, about a sixth occurring once; the ten biggest clones make up around 3.5%. Source material: blood. The receptors were sampled from a woman aged 40 to 55 with Graves' ophthalmopathy. CDR3s include the opening cysteine and the closing phenylalanine or tryptophan. The D gene is left open where the match is weak. Where a row states a size, it is once, few, many or the class of an expanded clone; other rows omit it.

TRBJ2-3,-,TRBV11-2,-,TGTGCCAGCAGCCCCGGGCGTGACTGGGGGCGAGGAGATACGCAGTATTTT,CASSPGRDWGRGDTQYF
TRBJ1-6,-,TRBV13,-,TGTGCCAGCAGCTCCGGGGGGGGCTCCTATAATTCACCCCTCCACTTT,CASSSGGGSYNSPLHF
TRBJ2-3,many,TRBV28,TRBD2,TGTGCCACGCAGCGGGGGGCGAGCACAGATACGCAGTATTTT,CATQRGASTDTQYF
TRBJ1-1,many,TRBV3-1,-,TGTGCCAGCAGCCAGCAAATAGACACTGAAGCTTTCTTT,CASSQQIDTEAFF
TRBJ2-1,many,TRBV7-2,-,TGTGCCAGCAGCCGAAGACTGGGATACAATGAGCAGTTCTTC,CASSRRLGYNEQFF
TRBJ2-2,many,TRBV18,TRBD2,TGTGCCAGCTCCCAGGGACTAGCGATGGAGCTGTTTTTT,CASSQGLAMELFF
TRBJ2-3,-,TRBV19,TRBD1,TGTGCCAGTGTTGACAGGGGAACTAGCACAGATACGCAGTATTTT,CASVDRGTSTDTQYF
TRBJ2-7,few,TRBV10-3,TRBD2,TGTGCCATCTCAGCGGGGGTCGGGTACGAGCAGTACTTC,CAISAGVGYEQYF
TRBJ1-1,few,TRBV5-1,-,TGCGCCAGCAGCTTGGTCGGGGGTGCCACTGAAGCTTTCTTT,CASSLVGGATEAFF
TRBJ2-7,many,TRBV5-4,-,TGTGCCAGCAGCACGGGGCAGCAAGCCCACGAGCAGTACTTC,CASSTGQQAHEQYF
TRBJ1-5,-,TRBV12-3/TRBV12-4,-,TGTGCCAGCAGTTTAGTCGGGAGGGGTCAGCCCCAGCATTTT,CASSLVGRGQPQHF
TRBJ2-5,-,TRBV29-1,TRBD2,TGCAGCGCCAGGACTAGCGGGAAGTCGGAGACCCAGTACTTC,CSARTSGKSETQYF
TRBJ2-2,many,TRBV7-6,-,TGTGCCAGCAGCTTAAGCTCGGTCTACACCGGGGAGCTGTTTTTT,CASSLSSVYTGELFF
TRBJ1-5,-,TRBV19,TRBD1,TGTGCCAGTAGACCACAGGGGGTAGGGAATCAGCCCCAGCATTTT,CASRPQGVGNQPQHF
TRBJ1-1,many,TRBV6-1,TRBD1,TGTGCCAGCAGTTATGGTTTAGGACAGGGGAGTACTGAAGCTTTCTTT,CASSYGLGQGSTEAFF
TRBJ1-6,-,TRBV4-2,-,TGTGCCAGCAGCCAAGTCCCGGAGTCACCCCTCCACTTT,CASSQVPESPLHF
TRBJ1-1,few,TRBV4-1,TRBD1,TGCGCCAGCAGGACAGGGGCCTGGAACACTGAAGCTTTCTTT,CASRTGAWNTEAFF
TRBJ2-5,many,TRBV7-8,-,TGTGCCAGCAGTTCAGGTGTCGGCCAAGAGACCCAGTACTTC,CASSSGVGQETQYF
TRBJ2-3,few,TRBV4-1,-,TGCGCCAGCAGCCCAGGCCATGGGCCAACAGATACGCAGTATTTT,CASSPGHGPTDTQYF
TRBJ2-4,many,TRBV20-1,-,TGCAGTGCTAGTAATCCGGGCTTAGCCAAAAACATTCAGTACTTC,CSASNPGLAKNIQYF
TRBJ1-6,few,TRBV7-9,-,TGTGCCAGCAGCTTAGTGTTGGGACCCCTCCACTTT,CASSLVLGPLHF
TRBJ1-6,-,TRBV10-3,TRBD1,TGTGCCATCTGGGACAGGGGAAACAATTCACCCCTCCACTTT,CAIWDRGNNSPLHF
TRBJ2-5,-,TRBV11-2,TRBD2,TGTGCCAGCAGCTTACCTAGCGGGGGGACCCAAGAGACCCAGTACTTC,CASSLPSGGTQETQYF
TRBJ2-3,many,TRBV7-2,TRBD1,TGTGCCAGCAGCTTAGACAGGGGAACGCAGTATTTT,CASSLDRGTQYF
TRBJ2-5,-,TRBV20-1,-,TGCAGTGCTGTAGCGGAGACCCAGTACTTC,CSAVAETQYF
TRBJ2-3,few,TRBV10-2,TRBD1,TGCGCCAGCCAGGGACAGGGGGCTACAGATACGCAGTATTTT,CASQGQGATDTQYF
TRBJ2-1,-,TRBV10-3,-,TGTGCCATCAGTGAGGGAGGGCCGCAGTTCTTC,CAISEGGPQFF
TRBJ2-4,many,TRBV20-1,-,TGCAGTGCTAGCTCGCGCGGGACGAACATTCAGTACTTC,CSASSRGTNIQYF
TRBJ2-1,many,TRBV27,TRBD1,TGTGCCAGCAGTTTATCGTTCCTTCAATACTCCCAACAGGGGGCCGCGTTTGTTGAGCAGTTCTTC,CASSLSFLQYSQQGAAFVEQFF
TRBJ2-5,medium-sized,TRBV11-1,-,TGTGCCAGCAGCTCCGCTAAGGGCCTGCAAGAGACCCAGTACTTC,CASSSAKGLQETQYF
TRBJ2-1,few,TRBV20-1,-,TGCAGTGCCCGGAGCCAGAACTACAATGAGCAGTTCTTC,CSARSQNYNEQFF
TRBJ1-1,many,TRBV3-1,-,TGTGCCAGCAGCCTCCAGGTCGGGAACACTGAAGCTTTCTTT,CASSLQVGNTEAFF
TRBJ2-2,many,TRBV2,TRBD2,TGTGCCAGCACCGCGGGGGACGCGAACACCGGGGAGCTGTTTTTT,CASTAGDANTGELFF
TRBJ2-4,-,TRBV20-1,-,TGCAGTGCTAGAGAAGACTTATCAGCCAAAAACATTCAGTACTTC,CSAREDLSAKNIQYF
TRBJ2-7,many,TRBV9,TRBD2,TGTGCCAGCAGCGTAGATGGCGGGAGGGTGTACGAGCAGTACTTC,CASSVDGGRVYEQYF
TRBJ2-3,many,TRBV7-9,-,TGTGCCGTCCCCCCGGACGAAAAGGAGACAGATACGCAGTATTTT,CAVPPDEKETDTQYF
TRBJ1-4,-,TRBV4-2,-,TGTGCCAGCAGCCCGAGGAACGGCTTGCCCGCAACTAATGAAAAACTGTTTTTT,CASSPRNGLPATNEKLFF
TRBJ1-3,many,TRBV2,TRBD1,TGTGCCAGCAGTGGGATGGGACAGGGTAATGGAAACACCATATATTTT,CASSGMGQGNGNTIYF
TRBJ2-3,few,TRBV7-6,TRBD2,TGTGCCAGCAGCTTTATGGCCAGCGGGGTCCCTCCTTACACAGATACGCAGTATTTT,CASSFMASGVPPYTDTQYF
TRBJ1-5,many,TRBV18,-,TGTGCCAGCTCAACGGGAAGCCACAATCAGCCCCAGCATTTT,CASSTGSHNQPQHF
TRBJ2-3,-,TRBV28,-,TGTGCCAGCAACCCAAAGTCCGACCGGGACGGCGACACAGATACGCAGTATTTT,CASNPKSDRDGDTDTQYF
TRBJ1-5,many,TRBV20-1,TRBD1,TGCAGTGCTAGAGATCCCCGGGACAGGGGGCAGGGTAGCAATCAGCCCCAGCATTTT,CSARDPRDRGQGSNQPQHF
TRBJ1-1,-,TRBV28,TRBD1,TGTGCCAGCCGAAAACTCAGGGGGACTGAAGCTTTCTTT,CASRKLRGTEAFF
TRBJ1-4,-,TRBV2,-,TGTGCCAGCCAGTTCACAATCAGTGGTGAAAAACTGTTTTTT,CASQFTISGEKLFF
TRBJ2-1,many,TRBV3-1,-,TGTGCCAGCAGCCAAGATGAGGGCTCCTACAATGAGCAGTTCTTC,CASSQDEGSYNEQFF
TRBJ2-7,many,TRBV29-1,-,TGCAGCGTTGAACCACGACCGGATGAGCAGTACTTC,CSVEPRPDEQYF
TRBJ1-2,few,TRBV12-3/TRBV12-4,-,TGTGCCAGCAGTTTAGAGGGTTACTATGGCTACACCTTC,CASSLEGYYGYTF
TRBJ2-5,-,TRBV20-1,TRBD2,TGCAGTGCTAGCGGGGGGAACCAAGAGACCCAGTACTTC,CSASGGNQETQYF
TRBJ1-5,-,TRBV2,-,TGTGCCAGCAGTGAAGTCCCCGGTAATCAGCCCCAGCATTTT,CASSEVPGNQPQHF
TRBJ1-5,-,TRBV28,TRBD1,TGTGCCAGCAGTGGACAGGGGGCGATAGGGCAGCCCCAGCATTTT,CASSGQGAIGQPQHF
TRBJ2-5,-,TRBV12-3/TRBV12-4,-,TGTGCCAGCAGTTTAGCCGGACTGCGTGGCGAGACCCAGTACTTC,CASSLAGLRGETQYF
TRBJ2-1,many,TRBV18,-,TGTGCCAGCTCACCAGGGCCTAGTAAACGTGAGCAGTTCTTC,CASSPGPSKREQFF
TRBJ2-1,many,TRBV12-3/TRBV12-4,TRBD2,TGTGCCAGCAGCCCATGGGGACTAGCGGGTGTAGGTGAGCAGTTCTTC,CASSPWGLAGVGEQFF
TRBJ1-2,few,TRBV6-5,TRBD1,TGTGCCAGCAGTTACGTGGACAGGGCGTATGGCTACACCTTC,CASSYVDRAYGYTF